This T cell receptor (beta chain) was observed in a study of CD8 T cells in Susac syndrome. Trimming shortened V by 3 bases and J by 1 base, and 13 bases separated the two germline ends. The CDR3 has 16 residues. Per germline, CDR1 SGDLS and CDR2 YYNGEE. With random hexamers, reverse transcription was performed on roughly 0.5 to 1 ug of RNA. Each CDR3 protein is one row after TCRdb ran MiXCR on the immunoSEQ multiplex PCR reads. The sample carries 300,000 to 350,000 distinct CDR3 sequences, approximately 90% recorded once. High-throughput TCR beta sequencing covered peripheral CD8+ and CD4+ T cells. Bulk CD8+ and CD4+ cells came from magnetic negative isolation; CD8+ TEMRA by FACS.

Sequencing was carried out using CD4+ T cells from PBMCs. The chain is built from TRBV9 and TRBJ2-2; the D gene could be TRBD1 or TRBD2 (5 bases each). The origin of this receptor is a human donor with multiple sclerosis. CDR3 region: CASSAQPGRNTGELFF. The CDR3, as DNA: TGTGCCAGCAGCGCCCAACCGGGACGGAACACCGGGGAGCTGTTTTTT.